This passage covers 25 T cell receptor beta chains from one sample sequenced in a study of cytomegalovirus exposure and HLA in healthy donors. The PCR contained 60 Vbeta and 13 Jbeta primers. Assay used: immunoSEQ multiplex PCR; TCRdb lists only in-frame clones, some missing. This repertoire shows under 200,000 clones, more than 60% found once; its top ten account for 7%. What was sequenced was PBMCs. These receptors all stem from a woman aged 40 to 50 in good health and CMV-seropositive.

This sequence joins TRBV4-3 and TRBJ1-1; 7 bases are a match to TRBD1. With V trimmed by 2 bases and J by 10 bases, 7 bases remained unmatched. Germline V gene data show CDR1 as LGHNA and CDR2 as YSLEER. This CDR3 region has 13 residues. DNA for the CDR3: TGCGCCAGCAGCCAAACCCAGGGGGTTGGAGCTTTCTTT. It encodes CASSQTQGVGAFF.

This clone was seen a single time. The CDR3 DNA is TGTGCCAGCAGCCAAAACGCAGCGATATCGACCGGGGAGCTGTTTTTT. Translation gives CASSQNAAISTGELFF. The chain couples TRBV7-8 to TRBJ2-2; D gene uncertain. The CDR3 has 16 amino acids. CDR1 and CDR2 (germline): SGHVS, FQNEAQ. Trimming removed 5 bases at V and 5 bases at J, with 18 bases between.

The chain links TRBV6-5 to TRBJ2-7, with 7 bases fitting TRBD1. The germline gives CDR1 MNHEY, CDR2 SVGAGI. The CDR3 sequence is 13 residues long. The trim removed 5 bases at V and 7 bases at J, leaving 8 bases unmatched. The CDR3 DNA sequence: TGTGCCAGCAGTGAAGACAGGGCTTGGGAGCAGTACTTC. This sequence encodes CASSEDRAWEQYF.

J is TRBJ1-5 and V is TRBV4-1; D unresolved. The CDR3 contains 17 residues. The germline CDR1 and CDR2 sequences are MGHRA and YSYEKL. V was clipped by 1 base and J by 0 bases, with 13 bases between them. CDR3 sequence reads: CASSQGIFANSNQPQHF. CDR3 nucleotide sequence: TGCGCCAGCAGCCAAGGTATTTTCGCTAATAGCAATCAGCCCCAGCATTTT.

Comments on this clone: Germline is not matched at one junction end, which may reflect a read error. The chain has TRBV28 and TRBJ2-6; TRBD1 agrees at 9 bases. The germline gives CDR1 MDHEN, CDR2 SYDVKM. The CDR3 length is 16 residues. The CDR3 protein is CASRGRTGVGANGLTF. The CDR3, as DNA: TGTGCCAGCAGGGGTAGGACAGGGGTCGGGGCCAACGGCCTGACTTTC.

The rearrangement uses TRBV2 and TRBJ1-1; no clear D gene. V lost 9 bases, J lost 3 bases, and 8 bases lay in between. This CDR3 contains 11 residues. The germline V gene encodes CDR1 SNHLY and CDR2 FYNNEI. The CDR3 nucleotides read TGTGCCAGAGCGGGTGACACTGAAGCTTTCTTT. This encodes CARAGDTEAFF.

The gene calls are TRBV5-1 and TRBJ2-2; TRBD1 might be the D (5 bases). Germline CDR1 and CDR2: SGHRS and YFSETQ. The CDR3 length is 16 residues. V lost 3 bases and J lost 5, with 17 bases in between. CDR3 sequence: CASSSQGIGTTGELFF. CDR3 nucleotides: TGCGCCAGCAGCTCCCAGGGTATTGGAACGACCGGGGAGCTGTTTTTT. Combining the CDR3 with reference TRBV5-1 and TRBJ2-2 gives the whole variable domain KAGVTQTPRYLIKTRGQQVTLSCSPISGHRSVSWYQQTPGQGLQFLFEYFSETQRNKGNFPGRFSGRQFSNSRSEMNVSTLELGDSALYLCASSSQGIGTTGELFFGEGSRLTVL.

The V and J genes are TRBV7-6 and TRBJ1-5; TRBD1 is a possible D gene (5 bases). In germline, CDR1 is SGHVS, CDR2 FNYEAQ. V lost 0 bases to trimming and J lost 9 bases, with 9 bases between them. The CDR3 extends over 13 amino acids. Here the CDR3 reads CASSLAFGGPQHF. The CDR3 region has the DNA TGTGCCAGCAGCTTAGCCTTCGGGGGGCCCCAGCATTTT.

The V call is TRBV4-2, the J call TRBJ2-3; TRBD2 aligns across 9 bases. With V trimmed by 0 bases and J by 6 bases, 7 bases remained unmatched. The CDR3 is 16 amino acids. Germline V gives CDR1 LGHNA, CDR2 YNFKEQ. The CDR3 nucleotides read TGTGCCAGCAGCCAAGATCCCTCGCTAGCGGGGGATACGCAGTATTTT. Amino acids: CASSQDPSLAGDTQYF.

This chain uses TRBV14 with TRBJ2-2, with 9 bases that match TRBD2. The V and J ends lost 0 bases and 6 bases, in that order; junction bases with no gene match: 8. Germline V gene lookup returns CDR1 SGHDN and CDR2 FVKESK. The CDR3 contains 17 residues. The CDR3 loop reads CASSQERGLAGSGELFF. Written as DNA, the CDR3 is TGTGCCAGCAGCCAAGAGAGGGGCCTAGCGGGGTCCGGGGAGCTGTTTTTT.

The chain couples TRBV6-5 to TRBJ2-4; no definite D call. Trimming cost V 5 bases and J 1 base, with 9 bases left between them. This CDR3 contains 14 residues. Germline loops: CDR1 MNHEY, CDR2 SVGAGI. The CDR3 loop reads CASSPDIAKNIQYF. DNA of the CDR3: TGTGCCAGCAGTCCTGACATTGCCAAAAACATTCAGTACTTC.

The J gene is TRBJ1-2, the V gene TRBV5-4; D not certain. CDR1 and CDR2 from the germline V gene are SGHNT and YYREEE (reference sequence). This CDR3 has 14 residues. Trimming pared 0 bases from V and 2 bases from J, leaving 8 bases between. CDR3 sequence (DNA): TGTGCCAGCAGCTTGGCCGGGGAGAACTATGGCTACACCTTC. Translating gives CASSLAGENYGYTF.

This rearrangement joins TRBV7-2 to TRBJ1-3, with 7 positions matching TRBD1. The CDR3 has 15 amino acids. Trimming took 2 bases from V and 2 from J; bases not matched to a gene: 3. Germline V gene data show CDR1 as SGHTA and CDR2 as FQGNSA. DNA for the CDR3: TGTGCCAGCAGCTTACTGACAGGGACTGGAAACACCATATATTTT. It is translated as CASSLLTGTGNTIYF.

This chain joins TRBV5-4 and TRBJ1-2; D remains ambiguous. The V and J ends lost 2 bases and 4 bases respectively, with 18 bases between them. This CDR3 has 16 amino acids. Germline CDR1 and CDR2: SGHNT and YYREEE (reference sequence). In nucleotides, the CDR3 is TGTGCCAGCAGCTTCACTTCGGGTGGCTTCCCCTATGGCTACACCTTC. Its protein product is CASSFTSGGFPYGYTF.

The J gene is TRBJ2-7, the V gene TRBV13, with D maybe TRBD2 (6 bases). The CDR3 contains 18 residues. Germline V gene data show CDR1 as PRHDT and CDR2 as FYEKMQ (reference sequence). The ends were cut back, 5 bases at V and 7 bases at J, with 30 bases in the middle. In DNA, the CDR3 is TGTGCCAGCAGCCCATCGCCGTTATCCGGGACTTTACTTGGAGAGCAGTACTTC. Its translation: CASSPSPLSGTLLGEQYF. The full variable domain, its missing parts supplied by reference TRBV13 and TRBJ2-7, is AAGVIQSPRHLIKEKRETATLKCYPIPRHDTVYWYQQGPGQDPQFLISFYEKMQSDKGSIPDRFSAQQFSDYHSELNMSSLELGDSALYFCASSPSPLSGTLLGEQYFGPGTRLTVT.

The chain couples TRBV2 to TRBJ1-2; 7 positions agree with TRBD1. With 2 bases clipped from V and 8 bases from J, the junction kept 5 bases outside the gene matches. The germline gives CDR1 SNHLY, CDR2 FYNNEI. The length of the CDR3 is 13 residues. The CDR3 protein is CASSELGQSGYTF. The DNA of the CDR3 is TGTGCCAGCAGTGAACTGGGACAGTCCGGCTACACCTTC.

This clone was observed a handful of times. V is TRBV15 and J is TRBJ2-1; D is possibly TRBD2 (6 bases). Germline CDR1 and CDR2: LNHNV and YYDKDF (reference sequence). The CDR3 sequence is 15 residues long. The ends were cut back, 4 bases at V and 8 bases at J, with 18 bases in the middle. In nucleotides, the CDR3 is TGTGCCACCAGCATGAGAGGGTCGGCTAGCGATGAGCAGTTCTTC. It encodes CATSMRGSASDEQFF.

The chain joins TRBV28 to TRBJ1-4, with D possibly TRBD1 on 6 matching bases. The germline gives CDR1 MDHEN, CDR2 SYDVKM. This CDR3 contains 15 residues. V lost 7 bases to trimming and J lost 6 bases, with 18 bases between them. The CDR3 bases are TGTGCCAGCAACACTCTCGGGGGGCCGGATGAAAAACTGTTTTTT. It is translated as CASNTLGGPDEKLFF.

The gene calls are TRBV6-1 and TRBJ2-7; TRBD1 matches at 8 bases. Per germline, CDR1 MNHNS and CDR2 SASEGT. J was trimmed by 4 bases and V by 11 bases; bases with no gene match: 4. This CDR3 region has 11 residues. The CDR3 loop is CAVNRGYEQYF. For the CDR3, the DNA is TGTGCCGTCAACAGGGGGTACGAGCAGTACTTC.

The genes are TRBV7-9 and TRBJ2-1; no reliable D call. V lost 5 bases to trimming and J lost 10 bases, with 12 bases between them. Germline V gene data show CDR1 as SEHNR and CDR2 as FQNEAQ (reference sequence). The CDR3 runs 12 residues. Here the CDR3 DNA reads TGTGCCAGCAGCCTATTCTTGCTCGAGCAGTTCTTC. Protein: CASSLFLLEQFF.

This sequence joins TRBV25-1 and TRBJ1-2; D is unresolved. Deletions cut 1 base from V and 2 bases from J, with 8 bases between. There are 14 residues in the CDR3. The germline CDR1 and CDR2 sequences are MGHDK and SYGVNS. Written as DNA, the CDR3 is TGTGCCAGCAGTGAATGGGAGCCCAACTATGGCTACACCTTC. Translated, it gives CASSEWEPNYGYTF.

CDR3 loop: CASSRGISRTVDYNEQFF. Written as DNA, the CDR3 is TGCGCCAGCAGCCGGGGTATTTCACGGACAGTTGATTACAATGAGCAGTTCTTC. The rearrangement uses TRBV4-3 and TRBJ2-1; possible D gene TRBD1, 6 bases. The V end lost 4 bases, the J end lost 4 bases, and 23 bases lay between the germline ends. The CDR3 runs to 18 residues. CDR1 LGHNA and CDR2 YSLEER come from the germline V gene.

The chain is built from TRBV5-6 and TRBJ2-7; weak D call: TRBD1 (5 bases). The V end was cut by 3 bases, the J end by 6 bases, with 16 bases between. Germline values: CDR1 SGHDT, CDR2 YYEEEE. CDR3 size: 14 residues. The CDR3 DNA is TGTGCCAGCAGCTCTGATTCAGGGTGGGGCGAGCAGTACTTC. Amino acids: CASSSDSGWGEQYF.

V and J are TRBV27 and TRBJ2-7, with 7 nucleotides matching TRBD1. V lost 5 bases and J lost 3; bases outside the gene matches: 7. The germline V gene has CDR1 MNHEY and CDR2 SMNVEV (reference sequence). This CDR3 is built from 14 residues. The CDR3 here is CASSRKQGDYEQYF. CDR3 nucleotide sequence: TGTGCCAGCAGTCGTAAGCAGGGGGACTACGAGCAGTACTTC.

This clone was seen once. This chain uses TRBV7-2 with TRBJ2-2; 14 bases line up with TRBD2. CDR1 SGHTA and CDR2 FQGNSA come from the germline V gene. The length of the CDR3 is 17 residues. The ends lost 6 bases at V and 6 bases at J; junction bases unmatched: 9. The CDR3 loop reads CASSSRLAGGQAGELFF. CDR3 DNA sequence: TGTGCCAGCAGTTCACGACTAGCGGGGGGGCAGGCCGGGGAGCTGTTTTTT.